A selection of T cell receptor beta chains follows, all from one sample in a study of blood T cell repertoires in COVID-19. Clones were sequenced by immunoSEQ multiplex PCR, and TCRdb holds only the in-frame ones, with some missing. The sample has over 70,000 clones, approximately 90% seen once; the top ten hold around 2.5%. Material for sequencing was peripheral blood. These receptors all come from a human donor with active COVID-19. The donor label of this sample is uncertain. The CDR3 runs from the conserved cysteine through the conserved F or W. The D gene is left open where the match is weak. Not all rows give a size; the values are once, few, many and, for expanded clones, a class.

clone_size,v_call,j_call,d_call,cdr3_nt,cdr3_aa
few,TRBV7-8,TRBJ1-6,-,TGTGCCAGCAGCCTAGACAGGCCTTCTAATTCACCCCTCCACTTT,CASSLDRPSNSPLHF
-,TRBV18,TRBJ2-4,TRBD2,TGTGCCAGCTCACCACCGGCCACGGGACTAGCGGGGTTAGCCAAAAACATTCAGTACTTC,CASSPPATGLAGLAKNIQYF
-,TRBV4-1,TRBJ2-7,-,TGCGCCAGCAGCCAAGATCAGGGCTGGTCCACCTACGAGCAGTACTTC,CASSQDQGWSTYEQYF
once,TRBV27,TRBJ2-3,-,TGTGCCAGCAGCCAACTCGTGACAGGTACAGATACGCAGTATTTT,CASSQLVTGTDTQYF
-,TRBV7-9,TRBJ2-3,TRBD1,TGTGCCAGCAGCTCTGGACAGGGCATCACAGATACGCAGTATTTT,CASSSGQGITDTQYF
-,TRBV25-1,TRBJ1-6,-,TGTGCCAGCAGTGGGTTAGACGGGGATAGTTCACCCCTCCACTTT,CASSGLDGDSSPLHF
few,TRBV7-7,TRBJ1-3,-,TGTGCTAGCAGCTTAACGTCAGATTCTGGAAACACCATATATTTT,CASSLTSDSGNTIYF
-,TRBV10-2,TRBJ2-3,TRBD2,TGCGCCAGCAGTGGAGAGCGGGGGCGCCTATCGTCGATAAGCACAGATACGCAGTATTTT,CASSGERGRLSSISTDTQYF
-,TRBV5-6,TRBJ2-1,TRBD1,TGTGCCAGCAGCTCTCAGGGACAGGGGATGATTGAGCAGTTCTTC,CASSSQGQGMIEQFF
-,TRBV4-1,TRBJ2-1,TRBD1,TGCGCCAGCAGCCAAGCTAGGGGGCACAATGAGCAGTTCTTC,CASSQARGHNEQFF
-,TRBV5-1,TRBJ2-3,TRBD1,TGCGCCAGCAGCCCCGGGACAGGCGTCACAGATACGCAGTATTTT,CASSPGTGVTDTQYF
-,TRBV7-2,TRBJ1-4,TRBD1,TGTGCCAGCAGTACCGTCGGGACAGGGTGGGAAAAACTGTTTTTT,CASSTVGTGWEKLFF
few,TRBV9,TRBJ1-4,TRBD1,TGTGCCAGCAGCGTAGGGACAGGGCGGACTGAAAAACTGTTTTTT,CASSVGTGRTEKLFF
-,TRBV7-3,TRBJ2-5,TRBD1,TGTGCCAGCAGCCGGGGGACAGGGGATTTGGAGACCCAGTACTTC,CASSRGTGDLETQYF
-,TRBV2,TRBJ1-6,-,TGTGCCAGCATGAGGGTAAAAGGCTCACCCCTCCACTTT,CASMRVKGSPLHF
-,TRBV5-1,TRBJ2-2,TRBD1,TGCGCCAGCAACCCGGGGACAGAATTGAACACCGGGGAGCTGTTTTTT,CASNPGTELNTGELFF
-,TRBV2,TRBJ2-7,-,TGTGCCAGCAGTGAAGGGCAGGGCGACTCCTACGAGCAGTACTTC,CASSEGQGDSYEQYF
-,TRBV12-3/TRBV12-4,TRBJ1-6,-,TGTGCCAGCAGTTTAGATGCGGGGAACAGCCACGTATTT,CASSLDAGNSHVF
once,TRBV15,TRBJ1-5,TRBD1,TGTGCCACCAGCCAATTAGCAGGGGGGACGGGTCAGCCCCAGCATTTT,CATSQLAGGTGQPQHF
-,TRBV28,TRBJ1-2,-,TGTGCCACCACCTTTGACAGGTGGAATGGCTACACCTTC,CATTFDRWNGYTF
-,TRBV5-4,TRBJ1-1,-,TGTGCCAGCAGCTTGGGACGGGGTCGGAACACTGAAGCTTTCTTT,CASSLGRGRNTEAFF
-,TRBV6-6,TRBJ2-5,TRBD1,TGTGCCAGCACCCCCTACTCACAGGGGGGAGAGACCCAGTACTTC,CASTPYSQGGETQYF
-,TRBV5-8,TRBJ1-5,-,TGTGCCAGCGTCTCGGTCAATCAGCCCCAGCATTTT,CASVSVNQPQHF
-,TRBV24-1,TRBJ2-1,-,TGTGCCACCGCCCAGGGATACAATGAGCAGTTCTTC,CATAQGYNEQFF
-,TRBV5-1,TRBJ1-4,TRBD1,TGCGCCAGCAGCCCAGGACAGGGGAGTAATGAAAAACTGTTTTTT,CASSPGQGSNEKLFF
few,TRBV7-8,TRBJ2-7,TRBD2,TGTGCCAGCAGCTGGGGTAGCGGGGGGGCCACCTACGAGCAGTACTTC,CASSWGSGGATYEQYF
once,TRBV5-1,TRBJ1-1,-,TGCGCCAGCAGCTTGGGGGCCGCGAACACTGAAGCTTTCTTT,CASSLGAANTEAFF
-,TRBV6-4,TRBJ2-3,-,TGTGCCACCATTCCCCCAAGTTCACACACAGATACGCAGTATTTT,CATIPPSSHTDTQYF
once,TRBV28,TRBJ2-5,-,TGTGCCAGCAGTTCTGCCCGGAGTGTCGGCGAGACCCAGTACTTC,CASSSARSVGETQYF
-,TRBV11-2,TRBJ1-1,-,TGTGCCAGCAGCTTAGTATCGACTGAAGCTTTCTTT,CASSLVSTEAFF
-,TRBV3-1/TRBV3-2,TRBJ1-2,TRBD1,TGTGCCAGCAGCCACGGACAGGGTGGGGCCTATGGCTACACCTTC,CASSHGQGGAYGYTF
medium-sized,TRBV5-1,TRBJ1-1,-,TGCGCCAGCAGCTTGGATGGGGGCGGCGAAGCTTTCTTT,CASSLDGGGEAFF
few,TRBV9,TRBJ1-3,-,TGTGCCAGCAGCGTAATAGCGGGCACCATATATTTT,CASSVIAGTIYF
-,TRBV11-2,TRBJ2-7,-,TGTGCCAGCAGCCGACTTGACGAGCAGTACTTC,CASSRLDEQYF
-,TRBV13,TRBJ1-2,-,TGTGCCAGCAGCCCTCAGACAGGAGGCGGCTACACCTTC,CASSPQTGGGYTF
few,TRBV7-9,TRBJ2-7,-,TGTGCCAGCAGCCCCCGCACAGGGAGAGATTTTTACGAGCAGTACTTC,CASSPRTGRDFYEQYF
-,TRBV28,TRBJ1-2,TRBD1,TGTGCCAGCAGTACCTCGGGACAGGGCGACTATGGCTACACCTTC,CASSTSGQGDYGYTF
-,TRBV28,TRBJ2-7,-,TGTGCCAGCAGTACAGGGACCTACGAGCAGTACTTC,CASSTGTYEQYF
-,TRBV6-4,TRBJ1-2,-,TGTGCCAGCAGAGCGTCAGGGAAGGGTGACTATGGCTACACCTTC,CASRASGKGDYGYTF
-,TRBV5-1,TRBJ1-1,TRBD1,TGCGCCAGCAGCGTGACAGGGAAGAAGAACACTGAAGCTTTCTTT,CASSVTGKKNTEAFF
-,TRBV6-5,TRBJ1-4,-,TGTGCCGTATTGGAGGGTACTAATGAAAAACTGTTTTTT,CAVLEGTNEKLFF
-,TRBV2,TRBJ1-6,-,TGTGCCAGCAGTGAAGACAGTTTCTCCTATAATTCACCCCTCCACTTT,CASSEDSFSYNSPLHF
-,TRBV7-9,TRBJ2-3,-,TGTGCCAGCAGCTTACCGTACAGGGATCCGAGCCATACGCAGTATTTT,CASSLPYRDPSHTQYF
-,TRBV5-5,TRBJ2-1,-,TGTGCCAGCAGCAACAGACAAGTCTACAATGAGCAGTTCTTC,CASSNRQVYNEQFF
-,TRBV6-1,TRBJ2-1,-,TGTGCCAGCAGTGTCGGTCCTCCTAACCCATCCTACAATGAGCAGTTCTTC,CASSVGPPNPSYNEQFF
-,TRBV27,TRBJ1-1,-,TGTGCCAGCAGTTTAGGGCGACAGGCGGCCACTGAAGCTTTCTTT,CASSLGRQAATEAFF
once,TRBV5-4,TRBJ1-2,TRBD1,TGTGCCAGCAGCCCCCGACAGGGGCGTTTAGCTAACTATGGCTACACCTTC,CASSPRQGRLANYGYTF
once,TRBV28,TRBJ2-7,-,TGTGCCAGCGGCCCGGGACGGACTACCTACGAGCAGTACTTC,CASGPGRTTYEQYF
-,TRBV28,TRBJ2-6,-,TGTGCCAGCCGGCGACGACATGAGTCTGGGGCCAACGTCCTGACTTTC,CASRRRHESGANVLTF
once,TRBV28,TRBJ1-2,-,TGTGCCAGCAGGGACTTACAGTTCTTTTATGGCTACACCTTC,CASRDLQFFYGYTF
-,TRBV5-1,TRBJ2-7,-,TGCGCCAGCAGCGACGTGACAATTCTCACGCCCAGGGCCTACGAGCAGTACTTC,CASSDVTILTPRAYEQYF
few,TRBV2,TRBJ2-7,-,TGTGCCAGCTCTCGCTCCTACGAGCAGTACTTC,CASSRSYEQYF
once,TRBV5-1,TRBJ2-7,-,TGCGCCAGCAGCCTCCCTCGGAGGAAACACTACGAGCAGTACTTC,CASSLPRRKHYEQYF